The 8 T cell receptor beta chains presented below share a single source sample, sequenced in a study of blood T cell repertoires in COVID-19. Profiled with immunoSEQ multiplex PCR; TCRdb holds only in-frame clones, not every one. The sample yields 200,000 to 300,000 clones, 81% seen once. The specimen sequenced was peripheral blood. Receptors originate from an elderly woman with COVID-19, enrolled during active disease.

The gene calls are TRBV9 and TRBJ2-7, with D perhaps matching TRBD1 (6 bases). V lost 0 bases and J lost 5, with 12 bases in between. CDR3 length: 14 residues. Looked up from germline, CDR1 is SGDLS and CDR2 is YYNGEE. In DNA form, the CDR3 reads TGTGCCAGCAGCGTAGGAGGGGGAGACGACGAGCAGTACTTC. Translating gives CASSVGGGDDEQYF.

This clone was found once. The chain uses TRBV2 and TRBJ1-1; 7 bases align to TRBD1. From germline, CDR1 is SNHLY and CDR2 FYNNEI. The J segment lost 4 bases and the V segment lost 8 bases, leaving 10 bases of the junction unmatched. The CDR3 runs 14 residues. The CDR3, as DNA: TGTGCCAGCTGCAGGGGGGTTAAGAGCACTGAAGCTTTCTTT. This codes for CASCRGVKSTEAFF.

The count of this clone is one. V is TRBV5-6 and J is TRBJ1-2; D gene unclear. Trimming removed 4 bases from V and 4 bases from J, with 8 bases in between. In germline, CDR1 is SGHDT, CDR2 YYEEEE. The CDR3 loop spans 12 amino acids. The CDR3 reads CASSDQAYGYTF. CDR3 bases: TGTGCCAGCAGCGATCAGGCCTATGGCTACACCTTC.

The chain uses TRBV7-9 and TRBJ1-4; no definite D call. Germline lookup yields CDR1 SEHNR and CDR2 FQNEAQ (reference sequence). Trimming cost V 5 bases and J 8 bases, with 18 bases left between them. This CDR3 has 15 amino acids. The CDR3 loop reads CASSGRGRVGEKLFF. CDR3 DNA: TGTGCCAGCAGCGGACGGGGTCGGGTTGGCGAAAAACTGTTTTTT.

J is TRBJ2-2 and V is TRBV19, with 12 bases matching TRBD1. Germline CDR1 and CDR2: LNHDA and SQIVND (reference sequence). Trimming took 3 bases from V and 4 from J; bases not matched to a gene: 3. The CDR3 is 16 residues long. The CDR3 spells CASSIGGQGATGELFF. Written as DNA, the CDR3 is TGTGCCAGTAGTATCGGGGGACAGGGGGCCACCGGGGAGCTGTTTTTT.

This chain connects TRBV7-3 to TRBJ2-2; 8 bases line up with TRBD1. V lost 4 bases to trimming and J lost 5 bases; unmatched junction nucleotides: 3. There are 14 residues in the CDR3. CDR1 is SGHTA and CDR2 is FQGTGA in the germline V gene. DNA of the CDR3: TGTGCCAGCAGCTCCGGACAGGGAACCGGGGAGCTGTTTTTT. This sequence encodes CASSSGQGTGELFF.

V gene TRBV11-2 combines with J gene TRBJ1-2; the D gene is possibly TRBD1 (5 bases). V lost 1 base and J 0 bases, leaving 18 bases between the germline ends. The CDR3 has 18 residues. CDR1 and CDR2 from the germline V gene are SGHAT and FQNNGV. In nucleotides, the CDR3 is TGTGCCAGCAGCTTAGGATCCGGGGGACGCAGTGCTAACTATGGCTACACCTTC. Translation gives CASSLGSGGRSANYGYTF.

The chain uses TRBV7-9 and TRBJ1-1, with D unresolved. CDR3 size: 12 residues. Germline assignment: CDR1 SEHNR and CDR2 FQNEAQ (reference sequence). V was trimmed by 3 bases and J by 8 bases, leaving 10 bases between them. CDR3: CASSLVAIEAFF. The CDR3 DNA sequence: TGTGCCAGCAGCTTGGTAGCGATAGAAGCTTTCTTT.